The 23 T cell receptor beta chains listed next were all sequenced from one sample in a study of blood T cells in healthy people across ages. For the second PCR, which ran for about 7 to 11 cycles, a sample-barcoded 5' primer and a J-beta primer mix were used. In TCRdb, the 5' RACE reads were re-called with MiXCR into one record per CDR3 protein. The sample carries 950,000 to 1,200,000 distinct CDR3 sequences, 35% to 45% recorded once. Sequenced material: blood. The receptors shown here come from a man aged 18 to 29 in good health.

This rearrangement joins TRBV2 to TRBJ1-2; D unclear. Trimming shortened V by 6 bases and J by 5 bases, and 7 bases separated the two germline ends. CDR3 size: 11 residues. In germline, CDR1 is SNHLY, CDR2 FYNNEI. Written as DNA, the CDR3 is TGTGCCAGCAGAAACGATTATGGCTACACCTTC. It yields the protein CASRNDYGYTF.

The chain couples TRBV7-2 to TRBJ1-2; no reliable D call. The CDR3 consists of 14 residues. The ends were cut back, 5 bases at V and 2 bases at J, with 12 bases in the middle. Germline CDR1 reads SGHTA; CDR2 reads FQGNSA. The DNA of the CDR3 is TGTGCCAGCAGCCCCAGGCACCGAAACTATGGCTACACCTTC. Translation gives CASSPRHRNYGYTF.

This clonotype appeared a single time. A junction boundary mismatches the germline segment, possibly from a read error. The genes are TRBV12-3 or TRBV12-4 and TRBJ2-5; D possibly corresponds to TRBD1 (6 bases). This CDR3 comprises 14 residues. The CDR3, as DNA: TGTGCCGGCAGTCCCACACAGGGTGGGGAGACCCAGTACTTC. It codes for CAGSPTQGGETQYF.

The V and J genes are TRBV9 and TRBJ1-2; the D is unclear. The CDR3 runs to 16 residues. Germline V gene data show CDR1 as SGDLS and CDR2 as YYNGEE. Trimming left V 0 bases short and J 0 bases short, with 12 bases between. CDR3: CASSVAAESANYGYTF. The CDR3 coding sequence is TGTGCCAGCAGCGTAGCTGCCGAGAGCGCTAACTATGGCTACACCTTC. Full variable domain (rest looked up from reference TRBV9 and TRBJ1-2): DSGVTQTPKHLITATGQRVTLRCSPRSGDLSVYWYQQSLDQGLQFLIQYYNGEERAKGNILERFSAQQFPDLHSELNLSSLELGDSALYFCASSVAAESANYGYTFGSGTRLTVV.

The table lists this clonotype with a few counts. The chain combines TRBV7-8 with TRBJ2-1; 8 bases map to TRBD1. CDR3 length equals 17 residues. Germline V CDR1 and CDR2: SGHVS, FQNEAQ. J lost 9 bases, V lost 2 bases, and 15 bases had no gene match. The CDR3 region is CASSLTVGQGVSSEQFF. The CDR3 bases are TGTGCCAGCAGCTTAACGGTTGGACAGGGAGTTTCTAGTGAGCAGTTCTTC.

The gene calls are TRBV5-1 and TRBJ1-1; D possibly corresponds to TRBD1 (5 bases). V lost 4 bases, J lost 0 bases, and 19 bases lay in between. The CDR3 is 17 residues long. Germline V gives CDR1 SGHRS, CDR2 YFSETQ. The CDR3 loop reads CASSQIRMGEMNTEAFF. The CDR3 DNA reads TGCGCCAGCAGCCAAATACGTATGGGGGAAATGAACACTGAAGCTTTCTTT. Full variable domain (missing parts from reference TRBV5-1 and TRBJ1-1): KAGVTQTPRYLIKTRGQQVTLSCSPISGHRSVSWYQQTPGQGLQFLFEYFSETQRNKGNFPGRFSGRQFSNSRSEMNVSTLELGDSALYLCASSQIRMGEMNTEAFFGQGTRLTVV.

V is TRBV7-9 and J is TRBJ1-5; 10 bases agree with TRBD1. Germline CDR1 is SEHNR and CDR2 is FQNEAQ (reference sequence). The CDR3 loop spans 18 amino acids. Trimming took 1 base from V and 2 from J; bases not matched to a gene: 8. The CDR3 DNA reads as TGTGCCAGCAGCTTAGGGACAGGGGGAAGTTTGGGCAATCAGCCCCAGCATTTT. Amino acid sequence: CASSLGTGGSLGNQPQHF.

The chain uses TRBV4-1 and TRBJ2-1, with D tentatively TRBD2 (6 bases). Germline V gene data show CDR1 as MGHRA and CDR2 as YSYEKL. With 0 bases removed from V and 7 bases from J, the gap between germline ends came to 10 bases. This CDR3 comprises 14 residues. The CDR3: CASSQERERNEQFF. DNA of the CDR3: TGCGCCAGCAGCCAAGAACGGGAGCGTAATGAGCAGTTCTTC.

In its sample, this clonotype was seen a few times. The limits of the CDR3 on the DNA are not certain, so only TCRdb's listed CDR3 is given. The chain recombines TRBV21-1 with TRBJ1-1; the listed D gene, TRBD1, was not tested against the DNA. TRBV21-1 is classified as a pseudogene. The CDR3 extends over 14 residues, inclusive of both ends. This chain's CDR3 is CASSKVGRGTEAFF.

Only a few counts were recorded for this clonotype. The CDR3, as DNA: TGCAGTGCCCGGGGGCAGTCTCGAGTGGGTAATAGCAATCAGCCCCAGCATTTT. It specifies CSARGQSRVGNSNQPQHF. The V gene is TRBV20-1, the J gene TRBJ1-5; D may be TRBD1 (6 bases). Trimming took off 6 bases at V and 0 bases at J, with 24 bases between the two ends. The germline CDR1 and CDR2 sequences are DFQATT and SNEGSKA (reference sequence). There are 18 residues in the CDR3.

Note on this clonotype: Possible read error: a much larger clone is one base away. This chain uses TRBV10-3 with TRBJ2-1, with 7 bases lining up with TRBD1. This CDR3 has 17 amino acids. The germline V gene has CDR1 ENHRY and CDR2 SYGVKD. CDR3: CVISESVTGQIYNEQFF. Written as DNA, the CDR3 is TGTGTCATCAGTGAGTCGGTTACGGGACAGATCTACAATGAGCAGTTCTTC.

This clonotype was detected a few times. V and J are TRBV12-3 or TRBV12-4 and TRBJ1-4, with TRBD1 matching over 7 bases. The CDR3 has 14 amino acids. The J segment lost 8 bases and the V segment lost 7 bases, leaving 10 bases of the junction unmatched. As DNA, the CDR3 is TGTGCCAGCACCACACAGGGGAGGCGGGAAAAACTGTTTTTT. This translates into CASTTQGRREKLFF.

This clonotype came up many times. The chain is built from TRBV6-2 or TRBV6-3 and TRBJ2-3; D unresolved. This CDR3 region has 13 residues. Germline V gene data show CDR1 as MNHEY and CDR2 as SVGEGT. V was trimmed by 5 bases and J by 6 bases, leaving 12 bases between them. The DNA for the CDR3 is TGTGCCAGCAGTCTGGATTGGTTGGATACGCAGTATTTT. Protein sequence: CASSLDWLDTQYF.

This sequence joins TRBV2 and TRBJ2-1; 9 bases match TRBD1. Trimming removed 5 bases from V and 5 bases from J; junction bases left unmatched: 7. The CDR3 has 15 residues. Germline values: CDR1 SNHLY, CDR2 FYNNEI. CDR3: CASSSDRGVHNEQFF. The CDR3, as DNA: TGTGCCAGCAGTTCGGACAGGGGAGTCCACAATGAGCAGTTCTTC.

In this sample, this clonotype turned up a few times. The V call is TRBV14, the J call TRBJ1-2; 7 bases map to TRBD1. Germline CDR1 reads SGHDN; CDR2 reads FVKESK. V lost 1 base, J lost 0 bases, and 8 bases stayed unmatched. The CDR3 contains 17 residues. CDR3 nucleotides: TGTGCCAGCAGCCAAGCCAGTCACGGGACAGCTAACTATGGCTACACCTTC. Translation: CASSQASHGTANYGYTF.

J is TRBJ2-3 and V is TRBV2, with D unresolved. Germline lookup yields CDR1 SNHLY and CDR2 FYNNEI. This CDR3 is 13 amino acids long. Trimming removed 8 bases from V and 0 bases from J, with 9 bases in between. CDR3 region: CASVDGSTDTQYF. CDR3 nucleotide sequence: TGTGCCAGCGTAGACGGTAGCACAGATACGCAGTATTTT. Full variable domain (remainder filled in from reference TRBV2 and TRBJ2-3): EPEVTQTPSHQVTQMGQEVILRCVPISNHLYFYWYRQILGQKVEFLVSFYNNEISEKSEIFDDQFSVERPDGSNFTLKIRSTKLEDSAMYFCASVDGSTDTQYFGPGTRLTVL.

In its sample, this clonotype was seen a few times. This sequence joins TRBV20-1 and TRBJ1-2; unclear D gene. V lost 4 bases and J 3 bases, leaving 15 bases between the germline ends. Germline lookup yields CDR1 DFQATT and CDR2 SNEGSKA (reference sequence). This CDR3 region has 14 residues. The CDR3, as DNA: TGCAGTGCTATTGAGAAGGGAGAATACTATGGCTACACCTTC. It translates to CSAIEKGEYYGYTF.

Concerning this clonotype: A much larger clone is a single base away; this may be a read error. The chain is built from TRBV7-2 and TRBJ2-5; 9 positions match TRBD2. With V trimmed by 1 base and J by 11 bases, 17 bases remained unmatched. CDR3 size: 17 residues. Germline CDR1 is SGHTA and CDR2 is FQGNSA. CDR3 loop: CASSLGGSGGTTDEQYF. DNA of the CDR3: TGTGCCAGCAGCTTAGGAGGAAGCGGGGGGACAACCGATGAGCAGTACTTC. The full variable domain, rest sourced from reference TRBV7-2 and TRBJ2-5, is GAGVSQSPSNKVTEKGKDVELRCDPISGHTALYWYRQSLGQGLEFLIYFQGNSAPDKSGLPSDRFSAERTGGSVSTLTIQRTQQEDSAVYLCASSLGGSGGTTDEQYFGPGTRLLVL.

This clonotype appeared a few times. The chain uses TRBV7-2 and TRBJ1-1, with D tentatively TRBD1 (6 bases). There are 16 residues in the CDR3. The germline gives CDR1 SGHTA, CDR2 FQGNSA. Trimming removed 6 bases from V and 0 bases from J, with 17 bases in between. The CDR3 DNA reads TGTGCCAGCAGGACATCAGGGGCCAGGTTGAACACTGAAGCTTTCTTT. Translating gives CASRTSGARLNTEAFF.

This clonotype was detected only a few times. The rearrangement joins TRBV7-2 to TRBJ2-7; D remains unclear. Trimming left V 1 base short and J 3 bases short, with 7 bases between. In germline, CDR1 is SGHTA, CDR2 FQGNSA. The CDR3 has 13 residues. CDR3 region: CASSLGARYEQYF. In DNA form, the CDR3 reads TGTGCCAGCAGCTTAGGCGCACGCTACGAGCAGTACTTC.

This clonotype was observed a handful of times. V gene TRBV10-3 combines with J gene TRBJ2-1; 7 positions match TRBD1. The germline V gene has CDR1 ENHRY and CDR2 SYGVKD. V was pared by 6 bases and J by 4 bases, with 9 bases of the junction left unmatched. The CDR3 consists of 15 residues. The CDR3 DNA follows: TGTGCCATCAGAGGCCGGGACAGCTCTTACAATGAGCAGTTCTTC. This gives the protein CAIRGRDSSYNEQFF.

This clonotype has a count of ten or more. The chain has TRBV12-3 or TRBV12-4 and TRBJ1-2; D gene uncertain. Trimming took 6 bases from V and 2 from J, leaving 10 bases between them. This CDR3 comprises 13 residues. CDR3 in DNA: TGTGCCAGCAGCCCGGACGGGAACTATGGCTACACCTTC. Translated, it gives CASSPDGNYGYTF.

This clonotype has just a few counts. CDR3 nucleotide sequence: TGCAGTGCTAGAGATCCATCGGGCATAAGCAATCAGCCCCAGCATTTT. Its translation is CSARDPSGISNQPQHF. The chain couples TRBV20-1 to TRBJ1-5; D remains ambiguous. The V end lost 0 bases, the J end lost 1 base, and 13 bases lay between the germline ends. This CDR3 region has 16 residues. The V gene's germline CDR1 is DFQATT and CDR2 SNEGSKA (reference sequence).